One and the same sample provided the 11 T cell receptor beta chains below, sequenced in a study of beta chain features in type 1 diabetes. Whole-study results and caveats: Moderate but significant shortening of TCRB CDR3s was recorded in all four CD4+ subsets from Type 1 diabetes patients.

No antigen has been assigned to these receptors. Expressed TCRB transcripts were sequenced because the entire RNA isolate underwent reverse transcription. TCRdb's copy holds only in-frame clones and misses some; the assay was immunoSEQ multiplex PCR. This sample carries about 360,000 clones, 10% to 15% of them seen once, and the ten largest clones take 0.008% to 0.011%. The material sequenced was naive CD4+ T cells from blood. The receptors originated from a woman younger than 30 with type 1 diabetes.

This clone was seen a handful of times. The chain is built from TRBV10-3 and TRBJ1-1; D uncertain. Germline lookup yields CDR1 ENHRY and CDR2 SYGVKD. The CDR3 extends over 12 amino acids. Trimming cost V 7 bases and J 1 base, with 7 bases left between them. The CDR3 region has the DNA TGTGCCATCACGAGTACGAACACTGAAGCTTTCTTT. It is translated as CAITSTNTEAFF.

This clone was picked up a small number of times. V usage is TRBV7-2 and J usage is TRBJ1-6; a weak D match, TRBD1 (5 bases). CDR1 and CDR2 from the germline V gene are SGHTA and FQGNSA. Trimming took 6 bases from V and 6 from J, leaving 9 bases between them. This CDR3 region has 13 residues. The DNA of the CDR3 is TGTGCCAGCAGGACAGATCTTAATTCACCCCTCCACTTT. Its translation is CASRTDLNSPLHF.

V gene TRBV30 combines with J gene TRBJ2-4; 8 bases fit TRBD2. J gave up 7 bases and V 2 bases, and 7 bases lay outside the gene matches. The CDR3 runs to 14 residues. CDR1 is GTSNPN, CDR2 SVGIG, per germline (reference sequence). The CDR3 DNA reads TGTGCCTGGAGTATTACGGGAGGGCCGAACATTCAGTACTTC. Its protein product is CAWSITGGPNIQYF.

J is TRBJ2-7 and V is TRBV5-6, with D perhaps TRBD1 (5 bases). The germline CDR1 and CDR2 sequences are SGHDT and YYEEEE. The CDR3 runs 14 residues. The germline V and J ends were trimmed by 0 bases and 1 base, with 8 bases remaining between them. The CDR3 sequence: CASSLGQLSYEQYF. The CDR3 nucleotides read TGTGCCAGCAGCTTGGGACAGTTATCCTACGAGCAGTACTTC.

This clone occurred a few times. V gene TRBV5-1 combines with J gene TRBJ2-2; TRBD2 might be the D (5 bases). The V end was cut by 2 bases, the J end by 0 bases, with 11 bases between. CDR3 length: 16 residues. Germline values: CDR1 SGHRS, CDR2 YFSETQ. This CDR3 reads CASSFRTRSNTGELFF. CDR3 nucleotides: TGCGCCAGCAGCTTTAGGACTCGATCGAACACCGGGGAGCTGTTTTTT.

This clone showed up just a few times. The genes are TRBV18 and TRBJ2-1, with 8 bases matching TRBD2. This CDR3 comprises 15 residues. Germline loops: CDR1 KGHSH, CDR2 LQKENI. V lost 6 bases to trimming and J lost 6 bases; unmatched junction nucleotides: 10. Written as DNA, the CDR3 is TGTGCCAGCTCGCCGATAGCGGGGTCGGCCAATGAGCAGTTCTTC. Amino acids: CASSPIAGSANEQFF.

This clone was seen a few times. The chain employs TRBV20-1 and TRBJ1-1; D is ambiguous. Per the germline V gene, CDR1 is DFQATT and CDR2 is SNEGSKA (reference sequence). The CDR3 loop spans 8 amino acids. The V end was cut by 4 bases, the J end by 8 bases, with 2 bases between. The CDR3 region is CSATEAFF. The CDR3 coding sequence is TGCAGTGCTACAGAAGCTTTCTTT.

The rearrangement links TRBV7-2 to TRBJ1-2; D may be TRBD1 (5 bases). Germline lookup yields CDR1 SGHTA and CDR2 FQGNSA. The V end was cut by 5 bases, the J end by 2 bases, with 12 bases between. This CDR3 is built from 14 residues. The CDR3 region is CASSRDSLNYGYTF. The CDR3 bases are TGTGCCAGCAGCCGAGACAGCCTCAACTATGGCTACACCTTC.

The chain carries TRBV9 and TRBJ2-1, with TRBD2 identical over 9 bases. CDR1 SGDLS and CDR2 YYNGEE come from the germline V gene. This CDR3 contains 18 residues. The ends lost 3 bases at V and 9 bases at J; junction bases unmatched: 19. The CDR3 DNA follows: TGTGCCAGCAGCGCTCACTCAGGTGGCGGGGGGGCCTACGGTGAGCAGTTCTTC. Translating gives CASSAHSGGGGAYGEQFF. The entire variable domain, with the rest obtained from reference TRBV9 and TRBJ2-1, is as follows: DSGVTQTPKHLITATGQRVTLRCSPRSGDLSVYWYQQSLDQGLQFLIQYYNGEERAKGNILERFSAQQFPDLHSELNLSSLELGDSALYFCASSAHSGGGGAYGEQFFGPGTRLTVL.

This clone was detected a few times. V and J are TRBV6-5 and TRBJ1-1; 7 bases are shared with TRBD1. This CDR3 has 14 residues. From germline, CDR1 is MNHEY and CDR2 SVGAGI. V was clipped by 6 bases and J by 7 bases; unmatched bases: 11. The CDR3 nucleotides are TGTGCCAGCAGCCCGGGACAGTTCGGGATTGAAGCTTTCTTT. This codes for CASSPGQFGIEAFF.

This clone came up a few times. This chain links TRBV13 with TRBJ2-5; TRBD1 aligns across 11 bases. The junction had 5 bases not matched to a gene; V was cut back by 6 bases and J by 2 bases. The CDR3 extends over 15 amino acids. CDR1 and CDR2 from the germline V gene are PRHDT and FYEKMQ (reference sequence). The CDR3 coding sequence is TGTGCCAGCAGAGGACGGGACAGGGGGCAAGAGACCCAGTACTTC. Its translation: CASRGRDRGQETQYF.